These 5 T cell receptor beta chains were sequenced from one sample in a study of T cells in Graves' hyperthyroidism and ophthalmopathy. Amplified TCR beta CDR3 regions came from RNA transcripts. HTBI primers drove first-round RT-PCR of the TCR CDR3. TCRdb fed the multiplex PCR reads into MiXCR, producing one record per CDR3 protein. In the table there are around 300,000 distinct CDR3 sequences, 13% of which are singletons. Sample: blood. The receptors here all came from a woman aged 25 to 45 with Graves' hyperthyroidism that later progressed to Graves' ophthalmopathy.

The table lists this clonotype with many counts. This chain links TRBV7-9 with TRBJ2-3; no reliable D call. V was shortened by 11 bases and J by 6 bases, with 9 bases between the two germline ends. CDR1 SEHNR and CDR2 FQNEAQ come from the germline V gene (reference sequence). This CDR3 is built from 10 residues. Here the CDR3 DNA reads TGTGCCTCCGATGGGGATACGCAGTATTTT. Protein: CASDGDTQYF.

For this clonotype: A much larger clone differs by one base, so this may be a read error. The chain couples TRBV6-1 to TRBJ1-5; D gene ambiguous. V lost 6 bases and J lost 4, with 4 bases in between. This CDR3 is 11 amino acids long. Germline lookup yields CDR1 MNHNS and CDR2 SASEGT. The chain's CDR3 is CASRRNQPQHF. The CDR3 region has the DNA TGTGCCAGCAGACGAAATCAGCCCCAGCATTTT.

Notes on this clonotype: This clone may be a read error of a much larger clone one base away. The V gene is TRBV5-1, the J gene TRBJ2-3; 11 positions agree with TRBD2. Germline V gives CDR1 SGHRS, CDR2 YFSETQ. The CDR3 extends over 15 amino acids. In DNA, the CDR3 is TGCGCCAGCAGCTTGGCTAGCGGGAGGACAGATACGCGGTATTTT. Amino acids: CASSLASGRTDTRYF.

This clonotype was recorded many times. This chain connects TRBV2 to TRBJ2-7; 11 bases fit TRBD2. Trimming removed 6 bases from V and 0 bases from J; junction bases left unmatched: 4. Germline assignment: CDR1 SNHLY and CDR2 FYNNEI. The CDR3 contains 15 residues. The chain's CDR3 is CASSKTSGASYEQYF. The CDR3 DNA reads as TGTGCCAGCAGCAAGACTAGCGGGGCCTCCTACGAGCAGTACTTC. Full variable domain (rest looked up from reference TRBV2 and TRBJ2-7): EPEVTQTPSHQVTQMGQEVILRCVPISNHLYFYWYRQILGQKVEFLVSFYNNEISEKSEIFDDQFSVERPDGSNFTLKIRSTKLEDSAMYFCASSKTSGASYEQYFGPGTRLTVT.

This clonotype was seen ten or more times. The chain employs TRBV9 and TRBJ2-2; TRBD2 matches at 10 bases. CDR1 is SGDLS, CDR2 YYNGEE, per germline. The CDR3 length is 16 residues. The ends lost 0 bases at V and 5 bases at J; junction bases unmatched: 4. The CDR3 DNA is TGTGCCAGCAGCGTAGAAGCGGGAGGGTGGACCGGGGAGCTGTTTTTT. Its translation is CASSVEAGGWTGELFF.